Below, 14 T cell receptor beta chains from the same sample are listed, as sequenced in a study of OX40 agonist ivuxolimab in advanced cancers. This table comes from immunoSEQ multiplex PCR, and its TCRdb copy is limited to in-frame clones, with some not included. The table lists around 85,000 clones, about 89% of them singletons. The sequences come from CD4+ or CD8+ T cells sorted from blood, collected in a trial of the OX40 agonist ivuxolimab. Source of these receptors: an adult with an advanced solid tumor such as melanoma, head and neck, liver or kidney cancer.

The rearrangement links TRBV9 to TRBJ1-4, with D tentatively TRBD1 (5 bases). V was pared by 7 bases and J by 4 bases, with 17 bases between. The CDR3 contains 15 residues. The germline CDR1 and CDR2 sequences are SGDLS and YYNGEE. This CDR3 is CASSPRQGNNEKLFF. Written as DNA, the CDR3 is TGTGCCAGCTCCCCTCGGCAGGGTAATAATGAAAAACTGTTTTTT.

The CDR3 nucleotides read TGTGCCAGCAGCTTTGGACAGGGTGGGAGAAACACTGAAGCTTTCTTT. It is translated as CASSFGQGGRNTEAFF. J is TRBJ1-1 and V is TRBV5-8, with TRBD1 matching 8 bases. This CDR3 spans 16 amino acids. Germline assignment: CDR1 SGHTS and CDR2 YDEGEE. Germline trimming cut 2 bases from V and 2 bases from J; bases unmatched to any gene: 8.

The chain carries TRBV2 and TRBJ1-4, with D perhaps matching TRBD1 (6 bases). From germline, CDR1 is SNHLY and CDR2 FYNNEI. The CDR3 consists of 13 residues. V lost 7 bases to trimming and J lost 7 bases, with 13 bases between them. Written as DNA, the CDR3 is TGTGCCAGCAATCGGGGGCTAGGTGAAAAACTGTTTTTT. The encoded protein is CASNRGLGEKLFF.

This chain connects TRBV6-1 to TRBJ2-5; TRBD1 agrees at 8 bases. The germline CDR1 and CDR2 sequences are MNHNS and SASEGT. V trimming: 3 bases; J trimming: 3 bases; junction bases outside the gene matches: 9. The CDR3 covers 16 residues. CDR3 in DNA: TGTGCCAGCAGTGATATCGGGGCAGGGGGCAAAGAGACCCAGTACTTC. It is translated as CASSDIGAGGKETQYF.

The genes are TRBV18 and TRBJ2-7; weak D call: TRBD2 (5 bases). The V gene lost 0 bases and the J gene lost 1 base, with 7 bases spanning the gap. The CDR3 is 14 amino acids. CDR1 is KGHSH and CDR2 is LQKENI in the germline V gene. The CDR3 DNA reads as TGTGCCAGCTCACCACCGGGAGTATCCTACGAGCAGTACTTC. Translation: CASSPPGVSYEQYF.

The V and J genes are TRBV21-1 and TRBJ2-5; the D segment call TRBD2 is taken from the table without a DNA check. TRBV21-1 is tagged as a pseudogene. This CDR3 is 18 amino acids long. CDR3 region: CASPGPRREAYLQETQYF. The CDR3 coding sequence is TGTGCCAGCCCAGGTCCGCGGCGGGAGGCCTACCTTCAAGAGACCCAGTACTTC.

The rearrangement joins TRBV6-1 to TRBJ1-2; 10 bases are a match to TRBD1. V gave up 7 bases and J gave up 2 bases; unmatched junction bases: 7. Germline CDR1 MNHNS, CDR2 SASEGT. The CDR3 sequence is 15 residues long. The CDR3 is CASTARQGANYGYTF. DNA for the CDR3: TGTGCCAGCACCGCACGACAGGGGGCAAACTATGGCTACACCTTC.

The CDR3 DNA reads as TGTGCCAGCAGTTTAAGGCTGTTCTACGAGCAGTACTTC. This sequence encodes CASSLRLFYEQYF. The chain carries TRBV27 and TRBJ2-7, with no clear D. Trimming removed 2 bases at V and 3 bases at J, with 8 bases between. The CDR3 sequence is 13 residues long. Germline-derived CDR1 and CDR2 are MNHEY and SMNVEV (reference sequence).

The chain joins TRBV7-2 to TRBJ1-2; TRBD1 matches at 9 bases. Germline assignment: CDR1 SGHTA and CDR2 FQGNSA. The CDR3 runs to 16 residues. V dropped 5 bases and J dropped 8; count of bases not matched to a gene: 15. CDR3 protein: CASSPTGGTFFKGYTF. In DNA form, the CDR3 reads TGTGCCAGCAGCCCGACAGGGGGTACCTTCTTTAAAGGCTACACCTTC.

This clone has a single count. The V call is TRBV6-5, the J call TRBJ2-7; a possible D gene is TRBD1 (6 bases). Germline V lookup: CDR1 MNHEY, CDR2 SVGAGI. This CDR3 comprises 14 residues. Trimming pared 0 bases from V and 2 bases from J, leaving 8 bases between. The CDR3 loop reads CASSYSQGTYEQYF. The CDR3 DNA sequence: TGTGCCAGCAGTTACTCCCAGGGGACCTACGAGCAGTACTTC.

The chain is built from TRBV7-3 and TRBJ1-1, with a tentative D call TRBD1 (5 bases). The germline gives CDR1 SGHTA, CDR2 FQGTGA. The CDR3 has 15 amino acids. V lost 3 bases and J lost 10, with 21 bases in between. DNA for the CDR3: TGTGCCAGCAGCTTTCGCAGGGTCCTTTTAGTAGGAGCTTTCTTT. Translated, it gives CASSFRRVLLVGAFF.

V and J are TRBV2 and TRBJ1-5; weak D call: TRBD1 (6 bases). CDR1 SNHLY and CDR2 FYNNEI come from the germline V gene. V was trimmed by 6 bases and J by 2 bases, leaving 17 bases between them. CDR3 size: 16 residues. The CDR3 DNA follows: TGTGCCAGCAGGGACAGACAGCTAGGGGGCAATCAGCCCCAGCATTTT. It yields the protein CASRDRQLGGNQPQHF.

V gene TRBV4-1 combines with J gene TRBJ2-1; 9 positions match TRBD2. Germline CDR1 and CDR2: MGHRA and YSYEKL. This CDR3 is 16 amino acids long. The V and J ends lost 3 bases and 0 bases, in that order; junction bases with no gene match: 3. CDR3 in DNA: TGCGCCAGCAGCCAGGAGACTAGCGGCTCCTACAATGAGCAGTTCTTC. This sequence encodes CASSQETSGSYNEQFF.

The rearrangement uses TRBV15 and TRBJ1-2; a possible D gene is TRBD1 (5 bases). CDR3 length: 17 amino acids. Germline V CDR1 and CDR2: LNHNV, YYDKDF (reference sequence). The germline V and J ends were trimmed by 0 bases and 4 bases, with 18 bases remaining between them. The CDR3 reads CATSRDTSRVTGYGYTF. In DNA, the CDR3 is TGTGCCACCAGCAGAGACACTTCCAGGGTAACCGGCTATGGCTACACCTTC.